These T cell receptor beta chains were read from a single sample in a study of cytotoxic CD8 clonotypes in ibrutinib-treated CLL. Sequencing was performed with immunoSEQ multiplex PCR; in TCRdb, only in-frame clones are kept and a portion is missing. The table includes approximately 92,000 clones, roughly three quarters detected once. The sample was PBMCs, taken after 24 months of ibrutinib treatment. The source of these receptors is a human donor with chronic lymphocytic leukemia. CDR3s include the opening cysteine and the closing phenylalanine or tryptophan. D genes are given only for firm matches. Part of the rows lack a size; the others show once, few, many or a class for expanded clones.

D,V,J,size,DNA,CDR3
.,TRBV6-5,TRBJ1-1,.,TGTGCCAGCAGGACAACAGGTGAAGCTTTCTTT,CASRTTGEAFF
.,TRBV7-3,TRBJ2-2,few,TGTGCCAGCAGCTTAGGGCTAGCGAACACCGGGGAGCTGTTTTTT,CASSLGLANTGELFF
.,TRBV19,TRBJ2-6,.,TGTGCCAGTAAGGGAAGGAGCTCTGGGGCCAACGTCCTGACTTTC,CASKGRSSGANVLTF
TRBD1,TRBV10-3,TRBJ1-2,.,TGTGCCATCAGTGGATTCACAGGGGTGGACTATGGCTACACCTTC,CAISGFTGVDYGYTF
TRBD1,TRBV5-1,TRBJ2-1,.,TGCGCCAGCAGCTCCCTCTCAGGGGGTTCTGCGGGCAATGAGCAGTTCTTC,CASSSLSGGSAGNEQFF
.,TRBV7-6,TRBJ1-5,few,TGTGCCAGCAGCTCGGCAGGGCATCAGCCCCAGCATTTT,CASSSAGHQPQHF
.,TRBV7-2,TRBJ1-5,.,TGTGCCAGCAGCAACAGGGTCGGCGATCAGCCCCAGCATTTT,CASSNRVGDQPQHF
TRBD1,TRBV6-6,TRBJ2-7,.,TGTGCCAGCGTCTCTCGGGACAGGGGTACCCACGAGCAGTACTTC,CASVSRDRGTHEQYF
.,TRBV27,TRBJ2-7,.,TGTGCCAGCAGTCCCGTCGGGCCCTACGAGCAGTACTTC,CASSPVGPYEQYF
TRBD1,TRBV28,TRBJ1-5,.,TGTGCCAGCAGTCCAGGGGGCGGGTATCAGCCCCAGCATTTT,CASSPGGGYQPQHF
TRBD2,TRBV18,TRBJ2-1,few,TGTGCCAGCTCACCACCGTCAGCGGGGGACAATGAGCAGTTCTTC,CASSPPSAGDNEQFF
.,TRBV5-1,TRBJ2-5,.,TGCGCCAGCAGCTTGGTAGGGCAGGGCGACGAGACCCAGTACTTC,CASSLVGQGDETQYF
.,TRBV27,TRBJ2-3,.,TGTGCCAGCAGTTCCGGGAAAACAGATACGCAGTATTTT,CASSSGKTDTQYF
TRBD1,TRBV5-5,TRBJ1-4,few,TGTGCCAGCAGCTTGGCCGGGACAGTTAATGAAAAACTGTTTTTT,CASSLAGTVNEKLFF
.,TRBV5-6,TRBJ1-2,.,TGTGCCAGCAGCCCGACGGATGCTAACTATGGCTACACCTTC,CASSPTDANYGYTF
.,TRBV7-9,TRBJ2-3,.,TGTGCCAGCAGCCCCCCCGGGAACACAGATACGCAGTATTTT,CASSPPGNTDTQYF
TRBD2,TRBV6-1,TRBJ2-4,.,TGTGCCAGCGCCGACGCGGGGGTCGCCAAAAACATTCAGTACTTC,CASADAGVAKNIQYF
TRBD2,TRBV29-1,TRBJ2-1,.,TGCAGCGCCGGGGGGGGACTCCTAAATGAGCAGTTCTTC,CSAGGGLLNEQFF
.,TRBV14,TRBJ1-4,.,TGTGCCAGCAGCCAAATGGGCAGAATTGGAGTTGAAAAACTGTTTTTT,CASSQMGRIGVEKLFF
TRBD1,TRBV30,TRBJ2-7,few,TGTGCCTGGAGTTTGGGACAGGGGTCAAACGAGCAGTACTTC,CAWSLGQGSNEQYF
.,TRBV30,TRBJ2-1,.,TGTGCCTGGAGGTCCCGAACTAGCCCTCTTAATGAGCAGTTCTTC,CAWRSRTSPLNEQFF
.,TRBV7-9,TRBJ2-2,.,TGTGCCAGCAGCTTAGAAATGGGCGGGGAGCTGTTTTTT,CASSLEMGGELFF
TRBD2,TRBV5-1,TRBJ2-1,.,TGCGCCAGCAGCTCAATAGCGGGGACCGCCCCCAATGAGCAGTTCTTC,CASSSIAGTAPNEQFF
TRBD1,TRBV5-6,TRBJ1-2,.,TGTGCCAGCAGCTGGGGGGACAGGGTGGATGGCTACACCTTC,CASSWGDRVDGYTF
.,TRBV2,TRBJ1-5,.,TGTGCCAGCAGGGCCCTCGAAGGCAATCAGCCCCAGCATTTT,CASRALEGNQPQHF